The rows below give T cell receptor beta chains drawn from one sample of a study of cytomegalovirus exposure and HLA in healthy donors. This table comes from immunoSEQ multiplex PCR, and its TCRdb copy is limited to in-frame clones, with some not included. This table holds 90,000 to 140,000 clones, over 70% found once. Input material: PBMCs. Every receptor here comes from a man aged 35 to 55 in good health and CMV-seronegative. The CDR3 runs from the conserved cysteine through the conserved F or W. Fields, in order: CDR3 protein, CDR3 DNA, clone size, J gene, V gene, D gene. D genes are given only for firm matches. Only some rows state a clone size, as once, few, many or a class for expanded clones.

cdr3_aa: CASSPETGGHEQYF
cdr3_nt: TGTGCCAGCAGTCCGGAGACAGGGGGTCACGAGCAGTACTTC
clone_size: once
j_call: TRBJ2-7
v_call: TRBV27
d_call: TRBD1

cdr3_aa: CASSLGGSGYEQYF
cdr3_nt: TGTGCCAGCAGCTTAGGGGGTAGCGGCTACGAGCAGTACTTC
clone_size: .
j_call: TRBJ2-7
v_call: TRBV7-2
d_call: .

cdr3_aa: CASSLGWAVSGNTIYF
cdr3_nt: TGTGCCAGCAGCTTGGGGTGGGCAGTCTCTGGAAACACCATATATTTT
clone_size: few
j_call: TRBJ1-3
v_call: TRBV5-8
d_call: .

cdr3_aa: CASTVAGGLNEQFF
cdr3_nt: TGTGCCAGCACCGTAGCGGGGGGGCTCAATGAGCAGTTCTTC
clone_size: .
j_call: TRBJ2-1
v_call: TRBV5-8
d_call: TRBD2

cdr3_aa: CASSLSGVEQYF
cdr3_nt: TGTGCCAGCAGCTTATCCGGTGTCGAGCAGTACTTC
clone_size: few
j_call: TRBJ2-7
v_call: TRBV5-4
d_call: .

cdr3_aa: CASSLSAGTYEQYF
cdr3_nt: TGTGCCAGCAGTTTATCGGCAGGAACCTACGAGCAGTACTTC
clone_size: .
j_call: TRBJ2-7
v_call: TRBV27
d_call: .

cdr3_aa: CASSSDSRGYTF
cdr3_nt: TGCGCCAGCAGCTCGGACAGTCGTGGCTACACCTTC
clone_size: .
j_call: TRBJ1-2
v_call: TRBV5-1
d_call: .

cdr3_aa: CASSLVANANEKLFF
cdr3_nt: TGCGCCAGCAGCTTAGTCGCGAACGCTAATGAAAAACTGTTTTTT
clone_size: .
j_call: TRBJ1-4
v_call: TRBV5-1
d_call: .

cdr3_aa: CALRRGGDYEQYF
cdr3_nt: TGTGCCCTAAGGCGAGGGGGGGACTACGAGCAGTACTTC
clone_size: .
j_call: TRBJ2-7
v_call: TRBV6-1
d_call: .

cdr3_aa: CASRDMLSYEQYF
cdr3_nt: TGTGCCAGCCGTGATATGCTATCCTACGAGCAGTACTTC
clone_size: few
j_call: TRBJ2-7
v_call: TRBV27
d_call: .

cdr3_aa: CASSLSGQPSYEQYF
cdr3_nt: TGTGCCAGCAGCTTAAGCGGGCAGCCCTCCTACGAGCAGTACTTC
clone_size: .
j_call: TRBJ2-7
v_call: TRBV7-9
d_call: .

cdr3_aa: CASSVEWLTGELFF
cdr3_nt: TGTGCCAGCAGCGTAGAATGGCTCACCGGGGAGCTGTTTTTT
clone_size: .
j_call: TRBJ2-2
v_call: TRBV9
d_call: .

cdr3_aa: CASSLGEGNGSPLHF
cdr3_nt: TGTGCCAGCAGCTTAGGGGAGGGGAACGGTTCACCCCTCCACTTT
clone_size: .
j_call: TRBJ1-6
v_call: TRBV13
d_call: .

cdr3_aa: CASSKTVYNEQFF
cdr3_nt: TGTGCCAGTAGTAAGACAGTCTACAATGAGCAGTTCTTC
clone_size: .
j_call: TRBJ2-1
v_call: TRBV19
d_call: .

cdr3_aa: CASSLGSGFAYEQYF
cdr3_nt: TGTGCCAGCAGTCTGGGGTCAGGGTTTGCCTACGAGCAGTACTTC
clone_size: .
j_call: TRBJ2-7
v_call: TRBV27
d_call: .

cdr3_aa: CASSIKGDTEAFF
cdr3_nt: TGTGCCAGCAGTATCAAGGGGGACACTGAAGCTTTCTTT
clone_size: once
j_call: TRBJ1-1
v_call: TRBV27
d_call: .

cdr3_aa: CASSPRLNQETQYF
cdr3_nt: TGTGCCAGCAGTCCACGACTCAACCAAGAGACCCAGTACTTC
clone_size: .
j_call: TRBJ2-5
v_call: TRBV25-1
d_call: .

cdr3_aa: CSVEAAGPTYNEQFF
cdr3_nt: TGCAGCGTTGAAGCCGCAGGCCCTACCTACAATGAGCAGTTCTTC
clone_size: few
j_call: TRBJ2-1
v_call: TRBV29-1
d_call: .

cdr3_aa: CASSYGTRGDEQYF
cdr3_nt: TGTGCCAGCAGTTACGGGACTAGAGGAGACGAGCAGTACTTC
clone_size: .
j_call: TRBJ2-7
v_call: TRBV6-9
d_call: TRBD2

cdr3_aa: CSVATGSNTEAFF
cdr3_nt: TGCAGCGTCGCGACAGGATCCAACACTGAAGCTTTCTTT
clone_size: .
j_call: TRBJ1-1
v_call: TRBV29-1
d_call: .

cdr3_aa: CASTFGGSGANVLTF
cdr3_nt: TGTGCCAGCACCTTCGGGGGGTCTGGGGCCAACGTCCTGACTTTC
clone_size: .
j_call: TRBJ2-6
v_call: TRBV7-9
d_call: TRBD2

cdr3_aa: CSAGGQSYMNTEAFF
cdr3_nt: TGCAGCGCCGGGGGACAGTCTTACATGAACACTGAAGCTTTCTTT
clone_size: .
j_call: TRBJ1-1
v_call: TRBV29-1
d_call: TRBD1

cdr3_aa: CAGDRGSDEQFF
cdr3_nt: TGTGCCGGGGACAGGGGGAGCGATGAGCAGTTCTTC
clone_size: .
j_call: TRBJ2-1
v_call: TRBV30
d_call: TRBD1

cdr3_aa: CSVEGGLGEAFF
cdr3_nt: TGCAGCGTTGAAGGCGGGTTGGGTGAAGCTTTCTTT
clone_size: .
j_call: TRBJ1-1
v_call: TRBV29-1
d_call: .

cdr3_aa: CASSSNRVDYGYTF
cdr3_nt: TGTGCCAGCAGCAGCAACAGGGTCGACTATGGCTACACCTTC
clone_size: .
j_call: TRBJ1-2
v_call: TRBV9
d_call: .

cdr3_aa: CASSPLRTSIYEQFF
cdr3_nt: TGTGCCAGCAGCCCCTTACGGACTAGCATCTATGAGCAGTTCTTC
clone_size: .
j_call: TRBJ2-1
v_call: TRBV7-9
d_call: TRBD2

cdr3_aa: CASSRDTSNTGELFF
cdr3_nt: TGTGCCAGTAGTAGGGACACCTCGAACACCGGGGAGCTGTTTTTT
clone_size: .
j_call: TRBJ2-2
v_call: TRBV19
d_call: .

cdr3_aa: CASSPPGGHEQYF
cdr3_nt: TGTGCCAGCAGCCCACCGGGGGGCCACGAGCAGTACTTC
clone_size: .
j_call: TRBJ2-7
v_call: TRBV7-9
d_call: .

cdr3_aa: CASSQSCPSGYNEQFF
cdr3_nt: TGCGCCAGCAGTCAATCGTGCCCTAGCGGATACAATGAGCAGTTCTTC
clone_size: once
j_call: TRBJ2-1
v_call: TRBV23-1
d_call: TRBD2

cdr3_aa: CASSPDRGSQPQHF
cdr3_nt: TGCGCCAGCAGTCCGGACAGGGGGAGTCAGCCCCAGCATTTT
clone_size: once
j_call: TRBJ1-5
v_call: TRBV5-1
d_call: TRBD1

cdr3_aa: CASSDGQGYEQYF
cdr3_nt: TGCGCCAGCAGTGACGGACAGGGCTACGAGCAGTACTTC
clone_size: once
j_call: TRBJ2-7
v_call: TRBV10-2
d_call: TRBD1

cdr3_aa: CASSPGQGLNIQYF
cdr3_nt: TGCGCCAGCAGCCCCGGACAGGGACTGAACATTCAGTACTTC
clone_size: once
j_call: TRBJ2-4
v_call: TRBV5-1
d_call: TRBD1

cdr3_aa: CASSPGQLRDEQFF
cdr3_nt: TGCGCCAGCAGCCCCGGACAGCTACGGGATGAGCAGTTCTTC
clone_size: .
j_call: TRBJ2-1
v_call: TRBV5-1
d_call: .

cdr3_aa: CASTQGNTIYF
cdr3_nt: TGTGCCAGCACCCAGGGAAACACCATATATTTT
clone_size: .
j_call: TRBJ1-3
v_call: TRBV6-5
d_call: .

cdr3_aa: CASNDRGLAAEQYF
cdr3_nt: TGTGCCAGCAACGACCGGGGACTAGCCGCCGAGCAGTACTTC
clone_size: .
j_call: TRBJ2-7
v_call: TRBV2
d_call: TRBD2

cdr3_aa: CASRIQGNYGYTF
cdr3_nt: TGTGCCAGTAGGATACAGGGCAACTATGGCTACACCTTC
clone_size: .
j_call: TRBJ1-2
v_call: TRBV19
d_call: .

cdr3_aa: CASSPSAGGRFEQYF
cdr3_nt: TGTGCCAGCTCACCATCGGCGGGGGGGAGATTTGAGCAGTACTTC
clone_size: .
j_call: TRBJ2-7
v_call: TRBV18
d_call: TRBD2

cdr3_aa: CATQMANYGYTF
cdr3_nt: TGTGCCACTCAGATGGCTAACTATGGCTACACCTTC
clone_size: .
j_call: TRBJ1-2
v_call: TRBV19
d_call: .

cdr3_aa: CASSQGPGQSVYEQYF
cdr3_nt: TGCGCCAGCAGCCAAGGTCCTGGGCAGTCGGTTTACGAGCAGTACTTC
clone_size: .
j_call: TRBJ2-7
v_call: TRBV4-1
d_call: .

cdr3_aa: CASSTSGGAADTQYF
cdr3_nt: TGTGCCAGCAGTACTAGCGGGGGGGCCGCAGATACGCAGTATTTT
clone_size: medium-sized
j_call: TRBJ2-3
v_call: TRBV6-4
d_call: TRBD2

cdr3_aa: CASSPYAMNTEAFF
cdr3_nt: TGCGCCAGCAGCCCTTACGCGATGAACACTGAAGCTTTCTTT
clone_size: few
j_call: TRBJ1-1
v_call: TRBV4-1
d_call: .

cdr3_aa: CAWRMDGRDNSPLHF
cdr3_nt: TGTGCCTGGAGGATGGACGGGAGGGACAATTCACCCCTCCACTTT
clone_size: .
j_call: TRBJ1-6
v_call: TRBV30
d_call: .

cdr3_aa: CASSGAGTGYSYEQYF
cdr3_nt: TGCGCCAGCAGCGGGGCCGGGACAGGGTACTCCTACGAGCAGTACTTC
clone_size: .
j_call: TRBJ2-7
v_call: TRBV5-1
d_call: TRBD1

cdr3_aa: CASSPPRINYGYTF
cdr3_nt: TGTGCCAGCAGCCCCCCTAGGATAAACTATGGCTACACCTTC
clone_size: .
j_call: TRBJ1-2
v_call: TRBV7-2
d_call: .

cdr3_aa: CAISESGGASYEQYF
cdr3_nt: TGTGCCATCAGTGAATCGGGCGGGGCCTCCTACGAGCAGTACTTC
clone_size: .
j_call: TRBJ2-7
v_call: TRBV10-3
d_call: .

cdr3_aa: CASSADSPSSYNSPLHF
cdr3_nt: TGTGCCAGCAGTGCGGACTCGCCGAGCTCCTATAATTCACCCCTCCACTTT
clone_size: .
j_call: TRBJ1-6
v_call: TRBV2
d_call: .

cdr3_aa: CASSPGRGSYEQYF
cdr3_nt: TGTGCCAGCAGCCCGGGCAGGGGATCCTACGAGCAGTACTTC
clone_size: .
j_call: TRBJ2-7
v_call: TRBV4-2
d_call: .

cdr3_aa: CAWSDPPGQKTGELFF
cdr3_nt: TGTGCCTGGAGTGACCCCCCGGGACAGAAAACCGGGGAGCTGTTTTTT
clone_size: .
j_call: TRBJ2-2
v_call: TRBV30
d_call: TRBD1

cdr3_aa: CASSLARGSITEAFF
cdr3_nt: TGTGCCAGCAGCTTAGCCCGGGGTTCGATCACTGAAGCTTTCTTT
clone_size: .
j_call: TRBJ1-1
v_call: TRBV7-6
d_call: .

cdr3_aa: CSVEDKDRPGKLFF
cdr3_nt: TGCAGCGTTGAAGATAAGGACAGGCCAGGGAAACTGTTTTTT
clone_size: .
j_call: TRBJ1-4
v_call: TRBV29-1
d_call: TRBD1

cdr3_aa: CASSLGDRVPLMNTEAFF
cdr3_nt: TGTGCCAGCAGCTTAGGGGACAGGGTTCCCTTAATGAACACTGAAGCTTTCTTT
clone_size: .
j_call: TRBJ1-1
v_call: TRBV7-6
d_call: TRBD1

cdr3_aa: CASSLAGANSDTQYF
cdr3_nt: TGCGCCAGCAGCCTAGCGGGAGCTAATTCAGATACGCAGTATTTT
clone_size: .
j_call: TRBJ2-3
v_call: TRBV5-1
d_call: TRBD2

cdr3_aa: CASSLRAGTQETQYF
cdr3_nt: TGTGCCAGCAGCCTGCGAGCGGGGACACAAGAGACCCAGTACTTC
clone_size: .
j_call: TRBJ2-5
v_call: TRBV9
d_call: .

cdr3_aa: CSVARQKNTEAFF
cdr3_nt: TGCAGCGTAGCCCGACAGAAGAACACTGAAGCTTTCTTT
clone_size: .
j_call: TRBJ1-1
v_call: TRBV29-1
d_call: .

cdr3_aa: CASSQRVGARDQPQHF
cdr3_nt: TGCGCCAGCAGCCAAAGGGTGGGGGCAAGGGATCAGCCCCAGCATTTT
clone_size: once
j_call: TRBJ1-5
v_call: TRBV4-1
d_call: .

cdr3_aa: CASSTEAGYGYTF
cdr3_nt: TGTGCCAGCAGTACCGAGGCAGGGTATGGCTACACCTTC
clone_size: .
j_call: TRBJ1-2
v_call: TRBV6-4
d_call: .

cdr3_aa: CASSFGAGDTEAFF
cdr3_nt: TGTGCCAGCAGCTTTGGGGCGGGGGACACTGAAGCTTTCTTT
clone_size: few
j_call: TRBJ1-1
v_call: TRBV11-3
d_call: .